The T cell receptor (beta chain) described here comes from a study of memory CD4+ T cells and cytomegalovirus serostatus (dated by TCRdb to about 2019). Background on the whole study: The cohort included around 33 healthy adults from Belgium, of whom 9 were CMV seropositive and 24 were CMV seronegative. CD4+ memory TCRbeta repertoires of a Belgian cohort with known cytomegalovirus serostatus were sequenced in order to replicate a published TCR-based CMV serostatus classifier. The full study reports these points: Only CD4+CD45RO+ memory cells were sequenced, unlike the original study, which covered naive and memory CD4+ and CD8+ populations. The results were interpreted as suggesting that the CMV-associated TCR signature is largely present in the CD4+ memory repertoire. Among the 150 to 200 previously reported CMV-associated TCRbeta sequences, approximately 67 showed up in the CD4+ memory repertoires, with each one found in between one and five individuals. For predicting CMV serostatus, the median bootstrapped AUC was roughly 0.95 using the original framework and approximately 0.91 using a US-trained random forest. On the Belgian cohort, the classifier based on the original framework reached a median bootstrapped AUC of roughly 0.96, with a 95% CI of 0.76-1.00.

In regard to this clone: Its antigen is still unknown. No base quality values were provided; no much bigger clone lies one nucleotide off.

Genomic DNA was extracted from sorted cells with the Quick-DNA Microprep Kit. TCRbeta DNA was amplified with the immunoSEQ hsTCRbeta kit following the manufacturer's protocol. An Illumina MiSeq instrument was used to sequence the TCRbeta libraries. The paper's processing steps were these. Removing out-of-frame sequences left 2,204,828 distinct TCRbeta sequences, an average of about 67,000 per individual. Each individual was scored by the count of fewer than 200 previously reported CMV-associated TCRbeta sequences and the total productive distinct TCRbeta count. A beta-binomial model was reimplemented in Python, and scikit-learn random forests with default parameters were trained on US cohort data. Classifier performance on the Belgian cohort was reported as the median AUC with percentile confidence intervals calculated over 10,000 bootstrap iterations. TCRdb took over this immuneACCESS table, retaining in-frame rearrangements with V and J assigned. Such tables are incomplete; in checked studies, under half of the missing clones stem from an unresolved V gene, and the remainder is unexplained. V and J calls and clone size follow that table, whereas D and trimming were derived from the DNA. This sample lists around 88,000 clones; over 70% were detected once. The top ten clones comprise 3.5% to 4% of the sample.

CDR1 is given as LNHDA and CDR2 as SQIVND, both from the germline V gene (reference sequence). The CDR3 holds 17 amino acids from the cysteine to the phenylalanine. The entry retains the CDR3 DNA only, 51 bases that are in frame from base 1. V is trimmed back by 4 bases and J by 7 bases, and the junction contains 12 bases that no gene match accounts for. Single viable CD3+CD4+CD8-CD45RO+ cells were sorted as memory CD4+ T cells on a FACSAria II. CMV serostatus was determined with a Roche Elecsys assay detecting serum IgG against CMV pp150, pp28, p38 and p52. After the samples were thawed, total CD4+ T cells were enriched through positive selection using CD4 magnetic microbeads. Samples originated from another study that specifically interrogated the CD4+ T cell memory repertoire. Peripheral blood mononuclear cells were isolated and cryopreserved following standard operating procedures; serum was stored at -80 °C. CD3-PerCP (BW264/56), CD4-APC (RPA-T4), CD45RO-PE (UCHT1) and CD8-Pacific Orange (3B5) antibodies were used for staining, and non-viable cells were excluded with Sytox blue.

The sequence was collected from an adult in good health and CMV-seropositive. The sequencing input was memory CD4+ T cells from blood. The receptor chain draws on TRBV19 and TRBJ2-1, and 11 bases in between align with TRBD2. The DNA is as follows: TGTGCCAGTAGTAGGAATAGCGGGAGGGCCGGAGTAAATGAGCAGTTCTTC. This yields the protein CASSRNSGRAGVNEQFF. Here the CDR3 is joined to the reference TRBV19 and TRBJ2-1 genes, and the full variable domain is: DGGITQSPKYLFRKEGQNVTLSCEQNLNHDAMYWYRQDPGQGLRLIYYSQIVNDFQKGDIAEGYSVSREKKESFPLTVTSAQKNPTAFYLCASSRNSGRAGVNEQFFGPGTRLTVL.